This T cell receptor beta chain was observed in a study of T cell responses to AZD1222 COVID-19 vaccine. Study results and limitations: Spike was spanned by vaccine-associated CD4 TCRs, with dominance at 160-218 and 743-854. The study sampled repertoires only after the peak T cell response. Per reports, nearly half of all spike-specific TCRs target regions that are unmutated in variants.

The protocol was immunoSEQ multiplex PCR, while the TCRdb copy is restricted to in-frame clones and leaves out a portion. The table has 130,000 or so clones, nearly 95% seen once. Trimming stripped 3 bases from V and 6 bases from J, with 11 bases between. The CDR3 is 12 amino acids. CDR1 is DFQATT, CDR2 SNEGSKA, per germline (reference sequence). Remarks on this clone: Its specificity is unknown.

This TCR was sampled from an adult in good health. The chain links TRBV20-1 to TRBJ2-5, with D hard to call. The sample in question was peripheral blood, obtained on day 0 of AZD1222 vaccination. DNA for the CDR3: TGCAGTGCTAGTCTCCAGAAACAGACCCAGTACTTC. Its protein is CSASLQKQTQYF.